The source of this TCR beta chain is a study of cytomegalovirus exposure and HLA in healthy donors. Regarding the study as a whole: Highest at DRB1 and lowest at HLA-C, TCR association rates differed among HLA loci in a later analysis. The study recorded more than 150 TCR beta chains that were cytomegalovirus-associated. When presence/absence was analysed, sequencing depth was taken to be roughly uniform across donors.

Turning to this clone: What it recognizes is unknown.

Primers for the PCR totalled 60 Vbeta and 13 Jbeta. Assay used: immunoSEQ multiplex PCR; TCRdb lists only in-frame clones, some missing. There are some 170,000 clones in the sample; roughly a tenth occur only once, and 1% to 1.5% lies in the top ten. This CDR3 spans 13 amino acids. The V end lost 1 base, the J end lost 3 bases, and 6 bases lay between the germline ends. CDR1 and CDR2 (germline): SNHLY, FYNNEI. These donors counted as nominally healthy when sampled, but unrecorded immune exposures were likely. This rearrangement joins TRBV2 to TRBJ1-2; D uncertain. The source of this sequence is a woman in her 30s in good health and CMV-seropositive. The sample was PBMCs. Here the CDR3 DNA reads TGTGCCAGCAGTGAAGGTTCGGACTATGGCTACACCTTC. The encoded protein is CASSEGSDYGYTF.